This TCR beta chain was captured in a study of CD8 T cells in Susac syndrome. In blood CD8+ and CD4+ T cells, TCR beta underwent sequencing. Negative isolation was used for CD8+ and CD4+ T cells and FACS enrichment for TEMRA cells. Findings and caveats of the study: By the study's own acknowledgment, its TCR sequencing and HLA analysis included relatively few individuals.

Of note for this clonotype: What it binds is unknown.

With random hexamers, roughly 0.45 to 1 ug RNA was reverse transcribed. The amplification used immunoSEQ multiplex PCR on TCR beta CDR3; it spanned 54 Vbeta and 13 Jbeta. TCRdb re-called the immunoSEQ multiplex PCR reads through MiXCR, storing one row per CDR3 protein. This table has roughly 110,000 distinct CDR3 sequences, about nine tenths appearing once. Germline CDR1 MNHEY, CDR2 SVGEGT. The V and J ends lost 3 bases and 4 bases respectively, with 19 bases between them. This CDR3 spans 16 amino acids. Input material: CD4+ T cells from PBMCs. The chain couples TRBV6-2 or TRBV6-3 to TRBJ2-7; no reliable D call. The clonotype was recovered from a human donor in good health. CDR3 bases: TGTGCCAGCAGTTATGGTTTGGCAGCTAATAATTACGAGCAGTACTTC. Its protein is CASSYGLAANNYEQYF.